In its sample, the clone carrying this T cell receptor (beta chain) was seen once. Its antigen is not identified. The sample belongs to a study of T cells in Graves' hyperthyroidism and ophthalmopathy. Study results and caveats: Among thyroid clonotypes expanded above 0.001, most also appeared in blood. Patients with ophthalmopathy were separated from those with stable hyperthyroidism by a 13 V-J model.

It was RNA transcripts that yielded the amplified TCR beta CDR3 regions. A set of HTBI primers served as the primers for a first-round RT-PCR of the TCR CDR3. In TCRdb, the multiplex PCR reads were re-called with MiXCR into one record per CDR3 protein. The repertoire consists of some 600,000 distinct CDR3 sequences, with about 15% occurring once and the leading ten covering under 7%. The study excluded patients with uncontrolled infection, other autoimmune disease, pregnancy or lactation. The J segment lost 2 bases and the V segment lost 8 bases, leaving 6 bases of the junction unmatched. This CDR3 is 14 amino acids long. Germline V gives CDR1 SEHNR, CDR2 FQNEAQ (reference sequence).

J is TRBJ2-7 and V is TRBV7-9, with 10 bases aligning to TRBD1. The sequencing input was blood. This clonotype was sampled from a woman aged 25-40 years with Graves' hyperthyroidism that later progressed to Graves' ophthalmopathy. The CDR3 region has the DNA TGTGCCAGCGGCCGACAGGGGGCCGCCTACGAGCAGTACTTC. Its protein product is CASGRQGAAYEQYF.